This T cell receptor beta chain is from a study of technical replicates of blood from a handful of donors. Assay: immunoSEQ multiplex PCR; the TCRdb copy retains only in-frame clones and omits some. This table holds roughly 59,000 clones, 86% found once. The sample comprised PBMCs. The clonotype originates from a human donor in good health. Some clones in this sample may be carry-over from other donors' samples.

This chain's CDR3 is CASSPNSGAENSNQPQHF. For the CDR3, the DNA is TGTGCCAGCTCACCAAATTCAGGGGCGGAAAATAGCAATCAGCCCCAGCATTTT. The V and J genes are TRBV18 and TRBJ1-5; tentatively, D is TRBD1 (6 bases). The V gene lost 2 bases and the J gene lost 0 bases, with 17 bases spanning the gap. CDR1 and CDR2 from the germline V gene are KGHSH and LQKENI. The CDR3 is 18 amino acids.